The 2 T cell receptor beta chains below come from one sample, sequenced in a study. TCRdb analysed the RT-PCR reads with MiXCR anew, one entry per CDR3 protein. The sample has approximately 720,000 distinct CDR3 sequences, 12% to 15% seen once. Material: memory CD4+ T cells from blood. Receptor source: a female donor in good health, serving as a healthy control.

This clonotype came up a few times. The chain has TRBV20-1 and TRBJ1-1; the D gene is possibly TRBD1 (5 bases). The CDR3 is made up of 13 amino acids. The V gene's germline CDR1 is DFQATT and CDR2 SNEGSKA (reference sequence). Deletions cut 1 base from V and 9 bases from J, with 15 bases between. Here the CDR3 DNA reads TGCAGTGCTAGAGTAGGGAGGGCAGGGCAAGCTTTCTTT. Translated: CSARVGRAGQAFF.

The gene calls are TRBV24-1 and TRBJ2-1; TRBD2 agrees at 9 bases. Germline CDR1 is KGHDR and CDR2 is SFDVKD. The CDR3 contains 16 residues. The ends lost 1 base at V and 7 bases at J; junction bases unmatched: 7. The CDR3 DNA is TGTGCCACCAGTGATTTATCTAGCGGGACTGGGAATGAGCAGTTCTTC. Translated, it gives CATSDLSSGTGNEQFF.